A single T cell receptor beta chain is shown here with its context. Assay: immunoSEQ multiplex PCR; the TCRdb copy retains only in-frame clones and omits some. The sample consists of 70,000 to 85,000 clones, approximately 82% of them appearing once. This entry belongs to a study of control samples from healthy donors and cancer patients. Trimming took off 3 bases at V and 0 bases at J, with 9 bases between the two ends. This CDR3 comprises 15 residues. From germline, CDR1 is SEHNR and CDR2 FQNEAQ (reference sequence). The receptor comes from a man aged 55 to 70 with head and neck cancer. The sample taken for sequencing was PBMCs. The chain uses TRBV7-9 and TRBJ2-1; D is unclear. The CDR3 sequence: CASSFSLSSYNEQFF. The CDR3 DNA follows: TGTGCCAGCAGCTTTTCACTGAGCTCCTACAATGAGCAGTTCTTC.